Shown below are 20 T cell receptor beta chains from a single sample sequenced in a study of T cell repertoires in cytomegalovirus infection. TCRdb redid the calling of the reads with MiXCR, one entry per CDR3 protein. The table records hundreds of thousands of distinct CDR3 sequences, roughly 42% of them present only once. Which antigens these TCRs recognize remains unknown. Sequenced here: cultured PBMCs, sampled from culture after CMV antigen stimulation. All receptors come from a human donor in good health (CMV status not recorded). Some clones in this sample may be carry-over from other donors' samples.

The V call is TRBV6-2 or TRBV6-3, the J call TRBJ2-3; the match to TRBD2 covers 7 bases. The germline CDR1 and CDR2 sequences are MNHEY and SVGEGT. This CDR3 is built from 16 residues. With 2 bases clipped from V and 3 bases from J, the junction kept 8 bases outside the gene matches. The CDR3 here is CASSYPAASGTDTQYF. The CDR3 DNA reads TGTGCCAGCAGTTACCCGGCGGCTAGCGGTACAGATACGCAGTATTTT.

The V and J genes are TRBV10-2 and TRBJ2-1; 7 positions match TRBD2. The germline V gene encodes CDR1 WSHSY and CDR2 SAAADI. This CDR3 spans 14 amino acids. The J segment lost 4 bases and the V segment lost 5 bases, leaving 5 bases of the junction unmatched. The CDR3 DNA reads as TGCGCCAGCAGTAAGCGGGACGCGTACAATGAGCAGTTCTTC. Protein: CASSKRDAYNEQFF.

The gene calls are TRBV7-2 and TRBJ2-2; possibly TRBD2 for D (5 bases). The CDR3 runs 14 residues. CDR1 is SGHTA, CDR2 FQGNSA, per germline. The V gene lost 4 bases and the J gene lost 6 bases, with 12 bases spanning the gap. CDR3 residues: CASSSSGVAGELFF. CDR3 bases: TGTGCCAGCAGCTCTTCCGGGGTAGCCGGGGAGCTGTTTTTT.

Only a few counts were recorded for this clonotype. This chain joins TRBV29-1 and TRBJ2-7, with D tentatively TRBD1 (6 bases). The CDR3 has 12 amino acids. Germline V gene sequence: CDR1 SQVTM, CDR2 ANQGSEA. V dropped 4 bases and J dropped 4 bases, with 11 bases sitting between them. This CDR3 reads CSVAARGYEQYF. The CDR3, as DNA: TGCAGCGTTGCGGCCAGGGGATACGAGCAGTACTTC.

The chain combines TRBV20-1 with TRBJ1-3, with unresolved D. V dropped 2 bases and J dropped 0 bases, with 8 bases sitting between them. The germline V gene has CDR1 DFQATT and CDR2 SNEGSKA (reference sequence). The CDR3 length is 14 residues. CDR3 amino acids: CSARQHDSGNTIYF. The CDR3, as DNA: TGCAGTGCTAGACAGCATGACTCTGGAAACACCATATATTTT.

This clonotype was picked up a small number of times. The chain couples TRBV7-2 to TRBJ1-2; D gene ambiguous. Trimming shortened V by 2 bases and J by 8 bases, and 18 bases separated the two germline ends. The CDR3 length is 15 residues. CDR1 and CDR2 from the germline V gene are SGHTA and FQGNSA. The CDR3 DNA sequence: TGTGCCAGCAGCTTAACTGGTCTCCGACAAGGCGGCTACACCTTC. Residues: CASSLTGLRQGGYTF.

V and J are TRBV24-1 and TRBJ2-6; maybe TRBD2 (5 bases). CDR1 is KGHDR, CDR2 SFDVKD, per germline. This CDR3 region has 16 residues. Trimming took 7 bases from V and 3 from J, leaving 15 bases between them. This chain's CDR3 is CATSQKGVVGANVLTF. The CDR3 DNA reads TGTGCCACCAGCCAGAAGGGAGTGGTTGGGGCCAACGTCCTGACTTTC.

There are a few counts of this clonotype. The rearrangement joins TRBV7-2 to TRBJ2-1, with a tentative D call TRBD2 (6 bases). Between the trimmed V and J ends, which lost 5 bases and 9 bases, there was a span of 17 bases. The V gene's germline CDR1 is SGHTA and CDR2 FQGNSA. The CDR3 consists of 14 residues. CDR3: CASSLTEEGVEQFF. The CDR3 nucleotides are TGTGCCAGCAGCCTTACTGAGGAGGGTGTTGAGCAGTTCTTC.

In its sample, this clonotype was seen a few times. This chain uses TRBV20-1 with TRBJ2-7, with 11 positions matching TRBD2. CDR1 is DFQATT and CDR2 is SNEGSKA in the germline V gene (reference sequence). The CDR3 spans 14 residues. The junction had 6 bases not matched to a gene; V was cut back by 5 bases and J by 3 bases. The DNA of the CDR3 is TGCAGTGCTGCTGGGACTAGCGGAAACTACGAGCAGTACTTC. Protein: CSAAGTSGNYEQYF.

Only a few counts were recorded for this clonotype. The V call is TRBV4-1, the J call TRBJ2-1; TRBD2 matches 8 bases. V gave up 5 bases and J gave up 6 bases; unmatched junction bases: 9. This CDR3 is built from 15 residues. Germline V gives CDR1 MGHRA, CDR2 YSYEKL. The CDR3 reads CASSAGLGYINEQFF. CDR3 bases: TGCGCCAGCAGCGCGGGACTAGGGTATATCAATGAGCAGTTCTTC.

This sequence joins TRBV7-6 and TRBJ2-5; 10 nucleotides line up with TRBD2. The CDR3 length is 14 residues. Trimming took 4 bases from V and 5 from J; bases not matched to a gene: 4. CDR1 and CDR2 (germline): SGHVS, FNYEAQ. The CDR3 sequence: CASSSWTSGETQYF. The CDR3 DNA reads TGTGCCAGCAGCTCTTGGACTAGCGGCGAGACCCAGTACTTC.

This clonotype was found a few times. The gene calls are TRBV6-1 and TRBJ2-4; D remains ambiguous. Germline V CDR1 and CDR2: MNHNS, SASEGT. V gave up 7 bases and J gave up 0 bases, with 13 bases separating them. The CDR3 spans 15 residues. The CDR3 loop reads CASTPGPVAKNIQYF. CDR3 nucleotides: TGTGCCAGCACTCCAGGCCCAGTAGCCAAAAACATTCAGTACTTC.

This clonotype has just a few counts. The CDR3 DNA is TGTGCCAGCAGCTTGCGACCACAGGGCACTGAAGCTTTCTTT. This translates into CASSLRPQGTEAFF. V gene TRBV7-6 combines with J gene TRBJ1-1; D may be TRBD1 (6 bases). CDR1 SGHVS and CDR2 FNYEAQ come from the germline V gene. This CDR3 spans 14 amino acids. Trimming took off 3 bases at V and 4 bases at J, with 12 bases between the two ends.

The chain uses TRBV20-1 and TRBJ2-2; D is perhaps TRBD1 (6 bases). This CDR3 comprises 16 residues. Trimming cost V 4 bases and J 7 bases, with 22 bases left between them. Per the germline V gene, CDR1 is DFQATT and CDR2 is SNEGSKA (reference sequence). The CDR3 DNA follows: TGCAGTGCTACCTTAACAGGGACACTACACAACGGGGAGCTGTTTTTT. It specifies CSATLTGTLHNGELFF.

CDR3 sequence reads: CASSQGRQALNTEAFF. In nucleotides, the CDR3 is TGCGCCAGCAGCCAGGGAAGACAGGCCCTGAACACTGAAGCTTTCTTT. The V call is TRBV4-3, the J call TRBJ1-1, with D perhaps TRBD1 (6 bases). Trimming left V 3 bases short and J 0 bases short, with 14 bases between. Germline CDR1 and CDR2: LGHNA and YSLEER. The CDR3 is made up of 16 amino acids.

This clonotype was seen only a few times. The rearrangement links TRBV7-9 to TRBJ2-2; unclear D gene. There are 16 residues in the CDR3. The V end was cut by 2 bases, the J end by 4 bases, with 14 bases between. In germline, CDR1 is SEHNR, CDR2 FQNEAQ (reference sequence). The CDR3 region has the DNA TGTGCCAGCAGCTTATCGCCGGATTCCCCCACCGGGGAGCTGTTTTTT. Translation: CASSLSPDSPTGELFF.

This clonotype has only a few counts. The chain is built from TRBV6-1 and TRBJ1-5, with 7 bases matching TRBD1. The J segment lost 6 bases and the V segment lost 2 bases, leaving 10 bases of the junction unmatched. This CDR3 spans 16 amino acids. Germline-derived CDR1 and CDR2 are MNHNS and SASEGT. The CDR3 sequence: CASSERWDSLGQPQHF. The CDR3 DNA reads TGTGCCAGCAGTGAACGATGGGACAGTCTGGGTCAGCCCCAGCATTTT.

The chain couples TRBV10-3 to TRBJ2-5; no clear D. The CDR3 consists of 12 residues. V gave up 4 bases and J gave up 3 bases, with 6 bases separating them. Germline loops: CDR1 ENHRY, CDR2 SYGVKD. The CDR3 DNA follows: TGTGCCATCAGTGTGGCAGAAGAGACCCAGTACTTC. It encodes CAISVAEETQYF.

This clonotype is a singleton in its sample. V gene TRBV5-1 combines with J gene TRBJ2-3; tentative D call: TRBD1 (5 bases). The CDR3 contains 12 residues. Trimming cost V 6 bases and J 4 bases, with 9 bases left between them. Germline lookup yields CDR1 SGHRS and CDR2 YFSETQ. The CDR3 is CASIDSADTQYF. For the CDR3, the DNA is TGCGCCAGCATCGACAGCGCAGATACGCAGTATTTT. Together with reference TRBV5-1 and TRBJ2-3, the CDR3 gives the full variable domain: KAGVTQTPRYLIKTRGQQVTLSCSPISGHRSVSWYQQTPGQGLQFLFEYFSETQRNKGNFPGRFSGRQFSNSRSEMNVSTLELGDSALYLCASIDSADTQYFGPGTRLTVL.

The V gene is TRBV10-3, the J gene TRBJ2-1; D is tentatively TRBD1 or TRBD2 (5 bases each). Germline V gene lookup returns CDR1 ENHRY and CDR2 SYGVKD. Trimming removed 6 bases from V and 3 bases from J, with 12 bases in between. This CDR3 has 14 amino acids. The CDR3 DNA is TGTGCCATCAGGAAGGGACCGAACTACAATGAGCAGTTCTTC. Translating it yields CAIRKGPNYNEQFF.